Given below is one T cell receptor beta chain in context. This sample was included in a study of PD-1 blockade in classical Hodgkin lymphoma. TCRdb's table, derived via immunoSEQ multiplex PCR, lists solely in-frame clones and lacks some. The table has over 25,000 clones, roughly 90% seen once. Time point of the sample: newly diagnosed, previously untreated cHL patient sample. Magnetic negative selection purified CD4+ T cells from thawed PBMCs. Germline V gene lookup returns CDR1 SEHNR and CDR2 FQNEAQ (reference sequence). CDR3 length: 10 residues. The ends were cut back, 5 bases at V and 5 bases at J, with 1 base in the middle.

This sequence was found in a human donor with classical Hodgkin lymphoma. The genes are TRBV7-9 and TRBJ2-1; D gene unclear. The sample comprised CD4+ T cells from blood. The DNA of the CDR3 is TGTGCCAGCAGCAACAATGAGCAGTTCTTC. This gives the protein CASSNNEQFF.